A selection of T cell receptor beta chains follows, all from one sample in a study of low-dose radiotherapy and immunotherapy resistance in tumors. TCRdb independently ran MiXCR on the reads; one entry per CDR3 protein. Among tens of thousands of distinct CDR3 sequences, around a third were seen once, and the ten largest hold roughly 11%. The sample was PBMCs, taken before treatment. Receptors originate from a female donor with ovarian cancer. Each CDR3 is given with its conserved first and last residue. A D gene is named only where the DNA matches it firmly. A clone size is listed for some rows: how often the clone was seen (once, few, many), or a class if it is expanded.

v_gene,d_gene,j_gene,abundance,CDR3nt,CDR3aa
TRBV20-1,.,TRBJ2-7,many,TGCAGTGCTAGAGATTTCAGCTCCTACGAGCAGTACTTC,CSARDFSSYEQYF
TRBV7-3,.,TRBJ2-5,many,TGTGCCAGCAGCCTTACGTGGGTCAGCGAGACCCAGTACTTC,CASSLTWVSETQYF
TRBV7-2,.,TRBJ1-1,many,TGTGCCAGCAGCCCCCGACAGGAGATGAACACTGAAGCTTTCTTT,CASSPRQEMNTEAFF
TRBV28,.,TRBJ1-3,.,TGTGCCAGTGGGCTTTCGAGGGCTGGAAACACCATATATTTT,CASGLSRAGNTIYF
TRBV5-4,.,TRBJ1-2,few,TGTGCCAGCAGCCCGGATGGGGGGCAGGTGCATGGCTACACCTTC,CASSPDGGQVHGYTF
TRBV6-6,.,TRBJ2-3,.,TGTGCCAGCAGTTCTCCTACACGCACAGATACGCAGTATTTT,CASSSPTRTDTQYF
TRBV23-1,.,TRBJ1-5,many,TGCGCCAGCAGTCTGCGGCAGCCCCAGCATTTT,CASSLRQPQHF
TRBV5-1,TRBD1,TRBJ2-2,many,TGCGCCAGCAGCTACCTCCGGGACAGGGGGAGAAAAAGTGGCGGGGAGCTGTTTTTT,CASSYLRDRGRKSGGELFF
TRBV29-1,.,TRBJ2-5,.,TGCAGCGTTGGGGTGGGGGGGCCCGCAGAGACCCAGTACTTC,CSVGVGGPAETQYF
TRBV2,.,TRBJ2-1,.,TGTGCCATGGTAGTGACCTACAATGAGCAGTTCTTC,CAMVVTYNEQFF
TRBV12-3/TRBV12-4,.,TRBJ1-2,many,TGTGCCAGCAGCCCGACAGTGAACTATGGCTACACCTTC,CASSPTVNYGYTF
TRBV29-1,TRBD2,TRBJ2-5,many,TGCAGCGTTGCCGACCCCCGGGCTAGCGGGGGGCGTGGAGAGACCCAGTACTTC,CSVADPRASGGRGETQYF
TRBV19,TRBD1,TRBJ1-2,many,TGTGCCAGTAGTACTAGGACAGGAAACTATGGCTACACCTTC,CASSTRTGNYGYTF
TRBV7-9,TRBD2,TRBJ2-1,many,TGTGCCAGCGGGGTGGGGGGGAATGAGCAGTTCTTC,CASGVGGNEQFF
TRBV29-1,TRBD2,TRBJ2-3,.,TGCAGCTTTGACCTTAGCGGGACCACAGATACGCAGTATTTT,CSFDLSGTTDTQYF
TRBV25-1,TRBD1,TRBJ2-7,.,TGTGCCACCAGGGGGCTAGCGAATTCCTACGAGCAGTACTTC,CATRGLANSYEQYF
TRBV9,TRBD2,TRBJ2-3,.,TGTGCCAGCAGCGCCCGCGGGGGGCCCAAGTCCGATACGCAGTATTTT,CASSARGGPKSDTQYF
TRBV19,TRBD1,TRBJ1-5,many,TGTGCCAGTAGTCAAATGACAGGGGGAGGCAATCAGCCCCAGCATTTT,CASSQMTGGGNQPQHF
TRBV7-9,.,TRBJ1-2,many,TGTGCCAGCACGGGCGCGGGTACAGATGGAGGCTACACCTTC,CASTGAGTDGGYTF
TRBV28,.,TRBJ1-6,once,TGTGCCAGCAGTTTAGGGGGCTCACCCCTCCACTTT,CASSLGGSPLHF
TRBV11-2,.,TRBJ2-2,.,TGTGCCAGCAGCCCCGCTCAGCCCAACACCGGGGAGCTGTTTTTT,CASSPAQPNTGELFF
TRBV6-2/TRBV6-3,.,TRBJ1-5,.,TGTGCCAGCAGAACGACAGAAAATAGCAATCAGCCCCAGCATTTT,CASRTTENSNQPQHF
TRBV9,.,TRBJ1-6,once,TGTGCCAGCAGCGTACAGGGGTCGGATTCACCCCTCCACTTT,CASSVQGSDSPLHF
TRBV6-2/TRBV6-3,.,TRBJ2-3,many,TGTGCCAGCAGTCTCGGGCACTACACAGATACGCAGTATTTT,CASSLGHYTDTQYF
TRBV29-1,.,TRBJ2-3,.,TGCAGCGTTTTCTCCGCAGATACGCAGTATTTT,CSVFSADTQYF
TRBV27,TRBD2,TRBJ2-3,many,TGTGCCAGCAGTCGACTAGCGGGGGTCAGTGGTACAGATACGCAGTATTTT,CASSRLAGVSGTDTQYF
TRBV7-3,TRBD2,TRBJ2-1,many,TGTGCCAGCAGCTCAACTCCCACTAGCGGGACGTACAATGAGCAGTTCTTC,CASSSTPTSGTYNEQFF
TRBV12-3/TRBV12-4,TRBD2,TRBJ2-1,.,TGTGCCAGCAGTTTTGGAGCGGGGATTTACAATGAGCAGTTCTTC,CASSFGAGIYNEQFF
TRBV7-2,.,TRBJ2-5,many,TGTGCCAGCAGCTTGAACGGACAGAGACAAGAGACCCAGTACTTC,CASSLNGQRQETQYF
TRBV24-1,.,TRBJ2-5,many,TGTGCCACCAGTGATTTGAAGTCAGGGGATTCAGAGACCCAGTACTTC,CATSDLKSGDSETQYF
TRBV20-1,.,TRBJ2-7,many,TGCAGTGCTTTCCCCGGACGGTCCTACGAGCAGTACTTC,CSAFPGRSYEQYF